The subject of this entry is one T cell receptor (beta chain). Combining a sample-barcoded 5' primer with a J-beta primer mix, a second PCR ran for roughly 7 to 12 cycles. TCRdb reprocessed the 5' RACE reads via MiXCR and lists one record per CDR3 protein. This sample carries about 2 million distinct CDR3 sequences, around 50% of them seen once, and the ten largest clones take approximately 2.1%. This sample was included in a study of blood T cells in healthy people across ages. With V trimmed by 4 bases and J by 3 bases, 10 bases remained unmatched. CDR1 is MNHEY, CDR2 SMNVEV, per germline (reference sequence). The CDR3 is 17 amino acids.

The chain carries TRBV27 and TRBJ1-2, with 11 bases fitting TRBD1. The sample comprised blood. This TCR came from a woman aged 40 to 49 in good health. The CDR3 here is CASSSGQGAGLDYGYTF. In nucleotides, the CDR3 is TGTGCCAGCAGTTCCGGACAGGGGGCTGGGCTTGACTATGGCTACACCTTC.